The clone carrying this T cell receptor beta chain was seen many times. This sample is part of a study of T cells in Graves' hyperthyroidism and ophthalmopathy. V lost 9 bases, J lost 0 bases, and 6 bases stayed unmatched. The CDR3 extends over 16 amino acids. Germline CDR1 and CDR2: MNHNS and SASEGT. TCR beta CDR3 regions were amplified from RNA transcripts. The TCR CDR3 first-round RT-PCR relied on the HTBI primer set. One entry per CDR3 protein, called by TCRdb with MiXCR from the multiplex PCR reads. Of hundreds of thousands of distinct CDR3 sequences in the sample, under 20% are singletons; the top ten hold around 17%.

The TCR sequence derives from a woman between 18 and 29 years old with Graves' ophthalmopathy. The sequencing input was blood. The chain combines TRBV6-1 with TRBJ2-2; the match to TRBD1 covers 11 bases. CDR3 in amino acids: CASKPGQGANTGELFF. The DNA of the CDR3 is TGTGCCAGTAAGCCGGGACAGGGGGCGAACACCGGGGAGCTGTTTTTT.